This passage covers 27 T cell receptor beta chains from one sample sequenced in a study of T cell repertoires in cytomegalovirus infection. TCRdb independently ran MiXCR on the reads; one entry per CDR3 protein. The top ten hold approximately 51% of the sample, which has a few hundred thousand distinct CDR3 sequences, more than 15% seen once. What was sequenced was CD8+ T cells from PBMCs. Receptors were obtained from a human donor in good health (CMV status not recorded). Some clones in this sample may be carry-over from other donors' samples.

This clonotype was found a few times. The chain is built from TRBV29-1 and TRBJ2-1, with D perhaps matching TRBD1 (6 bases). The germline gives CDR1 SQVTM, CDR2 ANQGSEA. V was trimmed by 7 bases and J by 5 bases, leaving 9 bases between them. The CDR3 extends over 11 amino acids. CDR3 DNA sequence: TGCAGCGCGCGACAGGACAATGAGCAGTTCTTC. Its translation: CSARQDNEQFF.

At least ten counts were recorded for this clonotype. The J gene is TRBJ2-1, the V gene TRBV7-8; 14 nucleotides align to TRBD2. Germline V gene sequence: CDR1 SGHVS, CDR2 FQNEAQ. CDR3 length: 17 residues. V shed 2 bases and J 7 bases; nucleotides not matched to a gene: 7. The CDR3: CASSLRVGTSGSNEQFF. CDR3 sequence (DNA): TGTGCCAGCAGCTTACGCGTCGGGACTAGCGGGAGTAATGAGCAGTTCTTC.

The genes are TRBV28 and TRBJ1-1, with D tentatively TRBD1 (5 bases). The CDR3 is made up of 12 amino acids. V lost 4 bases and J lost 6, with 9 bases in between. CDR1 is MDHEN and CDR2 is SYDVKM in the germline V gene. CDR3 bases: TGTGCCAGCAGTTCTCAGGGTTCTGAAGCTTTCTTT. The encoded protein is CASSSQGSEAFF. Supplemented by reference TRBV28 and TRBJ1-1, the full variable domain reads DVKVTQSSRYLVKRTGEKVFLECVQDMDHENMFWYRQDPGLGLRLIYFSYDVKMKEKGDIPEGYSVSREKKERFSLILESASTNQTSMYLCASSSQGSEAFFGQGTRLTVV.

This clonotype was detected only a few times. The gene calls are TRBV7-6 and TRBJ2-4; perhaps TRBD1 as D (5 bases). The CDR3 consists of 12 residues. CDR1 SGHVS and CDR2 FNYEAQ come from the germline V gene. Trimming removed 4 bases from V and 14 bases from J, with 15 bases in between. CDR3 sequence: CASSSDSVVEYF. The DNA of the CDR3 is TGTGCCAGCAGCTCCGACAGTGTCGTGGAGTACTTC.

CDR3 sequence: CASSPTGTSLGEQFF. The CDR3 DNA follows: TGTGCCAGCAGCCCCACCGGGACTAGTTTAGGTGAGCAGTTCTTC. The gene calls are TRBV7-3 and TRBJ2-1; 8 positions match TRBD2. Unmatched junction bases numbered 12, after V lost 5 bases and J lost 9 bases. The CDR3 is 15 amino acids. In germline, CDR1 is SGHTA, CDR2 FQGTGA.

As regards this clonotype: This may come from a read error, since a much larger clone is one base off. J is TRBJ1-5 and V is TRBV7-9; the D is unclear. This CDR3 is built from 17 residues. The germline CDR1 and CDR2 sequences are SEHNR and FQNEAQ (reference sequence). In DNA, the CDR3 is TGTGCCGGCAGCTTAGGTCCGGGCCCTCGTAGCAATCAGCCCCAGCATTTT. Translated: CAGSLGPGPRSNQPQHF.

This clonotype occurred many times. The chain links TRBV19 to TRBJ2-5; no clear D gene. CDR1 LNHDA and CDR2 SQIVND come from the germline V gene (reference sequence). Trimming took 7 bases from V and 4 from J, leaving 16 bases between them. There are 14 residues in the CDR3. CDR3 sequence: CASTTDGSGETQYF. The CDR3 DNA is TGTGCCAGTACCACAGACGGAAGTGGAGAGACCCAGTACTTC.

This clonotype was observed at least ten times. The chain couples TRBV11-2 to TRBJ2-1; TRBD2 matches 9 bases. CDR1 SGHAT and CDR2 FQNNGV come from the germline V gene. The CDR3 covers 15 residues. After removal of 0 bases from V and 5 bases from J, the junction contained 2 bases not matched to a gene. The CDR3 sequence is CASSLESGGNNEQFF. The CDR3 region has the DNA TGTGCCAGCAGCTTAGAGAGCGGGGGGAACAATGAGCAGTTCTTC.

This clonotype was observed at least ten times. The V and J genes are TRBV7-2 and TRBJ1-1, with D possibly being TRBD1 (6 bases). Germline V gene lookup returns CDR1 SGHTA and CDR2 FQGNSA. The CDR3 is 15 amino acids. The V gene lost 5 bases and the J gene lost 1 base, with 14 bases spanning the gap. This CDR3 is CASSAWTVRNTEAFF. CDR3 DNA sequence: TGTGCCAGCAGCGCCTGGACAGTTAGGAACACTGAAGCTTTCTTT.

The chain recombines TRBV6-1 with TRBJ1-2; D perhaps matches TRBD1 (6 bases). Germline V CDR1 and CDR2: MNHNS, SASEGT. The CDR3 runs 14 residues. The germline V and J ends were trimmed by 5 bases and 2 bases, with 12 bases remaining between them. The CDR3: CASSYTDRNYGYTF. In DNA, the CDR3 is TGTGCCAGCAGTTACACGGACAGAAACTATGGCTACACCTTC.

This clonotype has just a few counts. The rearrangement uses TRBV4-1 and TRBJ2-7, with 8 positions matching TRBD1. The CDR3 extends over 15 amino acids. Germline CDR1 and CDR2: MGHRA and YSYEKL. V lost 2 bases to trimming and J lost 5 bases; unmatched junction nucleotides: 8. This CDR3 reads CASSQLWTGRHEQYF. The CDR3 region has the DNA TGCGCCAGCAGCCAATTGTGGACAGGGCGCCACGAGCAGTACTTC.

This clonotype showed up many times. The rearrangement uses TRBV7-2 and TRBJ2-3, with D maybe TRBD2 (7 bases). The CDR3 has 16 residues. The V end lost 2 bases, the J end lost 4 bases, and 16 bases lay between the germline ends. From germline, CDR1 is SGHTA and CDR2 FQGNSA. The CDR3 sequence is CASSLYRGGVADTQYF. The DNA of the CDR3 is TGTGCCAGCAGCTTATATCGAGGGGGGGTTGCAGATACGCAGTATTTT.

The V gene is TRBV29-1, the J gene TRBJ1-2, with D tentatively TRBD1 (5 bases). Trimming cost V 3 bases and J 9 bases, with 20 bases left between them. The CDR3 has 14 amino acids. Germline lookup yields CDR1 SQVTM and CDR2 ANQGSEA. As DNA, the CDR3 is TGCAGCGTTGACCGACGTGGGGACGGGCGGAGCTACACCTTC. Translating it yields CSVDRRGDGRSYTF.

J is TRBJ2-7 and V is TRBV29-1, with D hard to call. Between the trimmed V and J ends, which lost 0 bases and 6 bases, there was a span of 6 bases. The CDR3 has 11 amino acids. Germline V gene data show CDR1 as SQVTM and CDR2 as ANQGSEA. The CDR3 reads CSVEDQAEQYF. DNA of the CDR3: TGCAGCGTTGAAGATCAGGCCGAGCAGTACTTC.

This clonotype has a handful of counts. The V call is TRBV20-1, the J call TRBJ2-3; D unclear. Trimming stripped 1 base from V and 0 bases from J, with 11 bases between. Germline V gene lookup returns CDR1 DFQATT and CDR2 SNEGSKA (reference sequence). This CDR3 spans 15 amino acids. The CDR3 reads CSARVRVQSTDTQYF. The CDR3 DNA reads as TGCAGTGCTAGAGTTCGGGTCCAGAGCACAGATACGCAGTATTTT.

This clonotype was seen more than once but under ten times. The chain joins TRBV7-9 to TRBJ2-7; perhaps TRBD1 as D (6 bases). This CDR3 spans 14 amino acids. V was pared by 3 bases and J by 4 bases, with 13 bases between. Germline CDR1 is SEHNR and CDR2 is FQNEAQ (reference sequence). The CDR3 DNA is TGTGCCAGCAGCTTGGAGTGGACAGAGTACGAGCAGTACTTC. Its protein product is CASSLEWTEYEQYF.

Concerning this clonotype: This may be a read error, as it is one base from a much larger clone. The chain carries TRBV6-8 and TRBJ1-2; TRBD1 aligns across 8 bases. This CDR3 contains 11 residues. Per germline, CDR1 MNHGY and CDR2 SAAAGT. In DNA, the CDR3 is TGTGCCAGCAGTGCAGGGGGCGGCTACATCTTC. It encodes CASSAGGGYIF.

The table lists this clonotype with many counts. V and J are TRBV4-1 and TRBJ1-1; no clear D gene. The CDR3 has 13 amino acids. V was trimmed by 1 base and J by 11 bases, leaving 14 bases between them. Germline CDR1 MGHRA, CDR2 YSYEKL. The CDR3 protein is CASSQVGIPIAFF. Here the CDR3 DNA reads TGCGCCAGCAGCCAAGTGGGCATTCCAATCGCTTTCTTT.

V gene TRBV28 combines with J gene TRBJ2-6; tentative D call: TRBD2 (6 bases). This CDR3 comprises 16 residues. Germline CDR1 MDHEN, CDR2 SYDVKM. V shed 7 bases and J shed 3 bases, with 16 bases lying between them. The CDR3 coding sequence is TGTGCCAGCATTGGGCAGGGAGGTTTTGGGGCCAACGTCCTGACTTTC. Its translation is CASIGQGGFGANVLTF.

V gene TRBV19 combines with J gene TRBJ1-5, with D perhaps TRBD1 (6 bases). The V and J ends lost 5 bases and 5 bases respectively, with 13 bases between them. This CDR3 has 14 residues. Germline CDR1 LNHDA, CDR2 SQIVND (reference sequence). The CDR3 DNA reads as TGTGCCAGTAGTCTCGGGACATTCTATCAGCCCCAGCATTTT. Translated, it gives CASSLGTFYQPQHF.

The chain carries TRBV4-1 and TRBJ1-5, with 8 bases identical to TRBD1. This CDR3 is 15 amino acids long. From germline, CDR1 is MGHRA and CDR2 YSYEKL. V dropped 4 bases and J dropped 6; count of bases not matched to a gene: 8. The CDR3 region is CASSPRQGTSQPQHF. CDR3 in DNA: TGCGCCAGCAGCCCAAGACAGGGGACGAGTCAGCCCCAGCATTTT.

This clonotype was seen a handful of times. The rearrangement links TRBV7-8 to TRBJ1-3, with TRBD1 as a possible D gene (5 bases). Germline-derived CDR1 and CDR2 are SGHVS and FQNEAQ. This CDR3 contains 11 residues. The V gene lost 5 bases and the J gene lost 7 bases, with 6 bases spanning the gap. CDR3 nucleotides: TGTGCCAGCAGCGAGGGGAACACCATATATTTT. It specifies CASSEGNTIYF.

V is TRBV6-5 and J is TRBJ1-1, with 9 bases lining up with TRBD1. The ends lost 4 bases at V and 6 bases at J; junction bases unmatched: 6. CDR1 is MNHEY, CDR2 SVGAGI, per germline. CDR3 length: 14 residues. CDR3: CASSSTGGNAEAFF. The CDR3 nucleotides read TGTGCCAGCAGTTCGACAGGGGGTAACGCTGAAGCTTTCTTT.

This clonotype came up a few times. The chain recombines TRBV4-1 with TRBJ1-3; 8 bases are shared with TRBD1. After removal of 4 bases from V and 6 bases from J, the junction contained 14 bases not matched to a gene. CDR1 is MGHRA and CDR2 is YSYEKL in the germline V gene. There are 17 residues in the CDR3. CDR3 DNA sequence: TGCGCCAGCAGCCCGAGGGACAGGCCCCGCGTGGAAAACACCATATATTTT. This sequence encodes CASSPRDRPRVENTIYF.

In this sample, this clonotype turned up a few times. The V gene is TRBV6-1, the J gene TRBJ2-1; D perhaps matches TRBD2 (5 bases). The CDR3 totals 16 residues. Germline lookup yields CDR1 MNHNS and CDR2 SASEGT. Deletions cut 6 bases from V and 3 bases from J, with 18 bases between. The CDR3 sequence: CASSTDPTGNYNEQFF. DNA for the CDR3: TGTGCCAGCAGCACCGACCCGACGGGGAACTACAATGAGCAGTTCTTC.

This clonotype occurred many times. J is TRBJ1-2 and V is TRBV20-1, with D maybe TRBD1 (6 bases). The CDR3 is 17 amino acids. Germline CDR1 and CDR2: DFQATT and SNEGSKA (reference sequence). V dropped 2 bases and J dropped 0 bases, with 19 bases sitting between them. In nucleotides, the CDR3 is TGCAGTGCTAGACGGTTCGAGGGGGACGCAGCTAACTATGGCTACACCTTC. It encodes CSARRFEGDAANYGYTF.

This clonotype was detected many times. The chain couples TRBV24-1 to TRBJ1-2, with D unclear. The CDR3 length is 11 residues. Germline V gene sequence: CDR1 KGHDR, CDR2 SFDVKD. V dropped 4 bases and J dropped 4 bases, with 3 bases sitting between them. In DNA, the CDR3 is TGTGCCACCAGTGACGGCTATGGCTACACCTTC. Translating gives CATSDGYGYTF.